Each of the 5 T cell receptor beta chains below was sequenced from the same sample in a study of blood T cells in healthy people across ages. With a J-beta primer mix and a sample-barcoded 5' primer, a second PCR ran about 6 to 11 cycles. Via MiXCR, TCRdb re-called the 5' RACE reads, giving one row per CDR3 protein. The sample shows some 1,000,000 distinct CDR3 sequences, less than 25% of them seen only once. The sample was also linked to a second study, of T cells of mothers and their children.

The source material was blood. These receptors originate from a girl aged 2 to 10 in good health.

This clonotype was detected a few times. The rearrangement joins TRBV4-3 to TRBJ2-1, with no clear D. The J call is in doubt because the DNA end fits TRBJ2-5 better. The CDR3 consists of 13 residues. Germline lookup yields CDR1 LGHNA and CDR2 YSLEER. The CDR3 region is CASSQLGSETQYF. DNA of the CDR3: TGCGCCAGCAGCCAACTGGGGTCAGAGACCCAGTACTTC.

This clonotype was recorded only once. This rearrangement joins TRBV12-5 to TRBJ2-3, with 12 bases that match TRBD2. V dropped 6 bases and J dropped 1; count of bases not matched to a gene: 11. The CDR3 contains 18 residues. The germline V gene has CDR1 LGHNT and CDR2 FRNRAP. CDR3 sequence reads: CASGPRRTSGARTDTQYF. The CDR3 nucleotides read TGTGCTAGTGGCCCCCGACGGACTAGCGGGGCGCGCACAGATACGCAGTATTTT. Full variable domain (remainder filled in from reference TRBV12-5 and TRBJ2-3): DARVTQTPRHKVTEMGQEVTMRCQPILGHNTVFWYRQTMMQGLELLAYFRNRAPLDDSGMPKDRFSAEMPDATLATLKIQPSEPRDSAVYFCASGPRRTSGARTDTQYFGPGTRLTVL.

CDR3 loop: CSARDEEWGTQETQYF. DNA of the CDR3: TGCAGTGCTAGAGATGAGGAGTGGGGGACTCAAGAGACCCAGTACTTC. The chain recombines TRBV20-1 with TRBJ2-5; D may be TRBD2 (6 bases). Germline CDR1 is DFQATT and CDR2 is SNEGSKA (reference sequence). Trimming shortened V by 0 bases and J by 2 bases, and 16 bases separated the two germline ends. This CDR3 is 16 amino acids long.

There are a few counts of this clonotype. The chain joins TRBV20-1 to TRBJ2-1, with 8 positions matching TRBD2. The CDR3 is made up of 14 amino acids. The ends lost 6 bases at V and 4 bases at J; junction bases unmatched: 8. CDR1 is DFQATT, CDR2 SNEGSKA, per germline (reference sequence). CDR3 sequence (DNA): TGCAGTGCCAGTGTTACTAGCGGTTACAATGAGCAGTTCTTC. This gives the protein CSASVTSGYNEQFF.

This clonotype came up a few times. The junction departs from germline at one end; a sequencing error may be responsible. This sequence joins TRBV5-5 and TRBJ1-5; no clear D. CDR3 size: 13 residues. The germline gives CDR1 SGHKS, CDR2 YYEKEE (reference sequence). This CDR3 is CASSLVGNQPRHF. In DNA form, the CDR3 reads TGTGCCAGCAGCTTGGTAGGCAATCAGCCCCGGCATTTT.